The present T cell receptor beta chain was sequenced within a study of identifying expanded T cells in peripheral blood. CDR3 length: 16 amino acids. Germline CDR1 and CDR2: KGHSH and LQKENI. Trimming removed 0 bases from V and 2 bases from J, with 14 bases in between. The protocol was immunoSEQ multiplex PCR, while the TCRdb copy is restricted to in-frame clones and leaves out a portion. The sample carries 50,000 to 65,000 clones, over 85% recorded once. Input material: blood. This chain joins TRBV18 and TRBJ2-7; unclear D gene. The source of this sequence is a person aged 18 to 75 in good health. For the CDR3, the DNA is TGTGCCAGCTCACCACCGAATTCAGCAACTACCTACGAGCAGTACTTC. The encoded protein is CASSPPNSATTYEQYF.